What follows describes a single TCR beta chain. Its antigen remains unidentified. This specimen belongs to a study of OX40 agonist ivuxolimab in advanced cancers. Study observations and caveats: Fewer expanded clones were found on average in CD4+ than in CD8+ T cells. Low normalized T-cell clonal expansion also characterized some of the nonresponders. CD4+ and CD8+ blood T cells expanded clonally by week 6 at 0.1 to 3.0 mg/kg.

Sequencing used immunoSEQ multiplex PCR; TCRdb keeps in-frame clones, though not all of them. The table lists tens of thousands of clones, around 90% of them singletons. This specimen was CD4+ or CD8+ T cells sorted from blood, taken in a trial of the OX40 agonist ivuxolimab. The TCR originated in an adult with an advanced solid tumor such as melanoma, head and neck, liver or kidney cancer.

CDR3 loop: CASSGDRATGYTF. The DNA for the CDR3 is TGTGCCAGCAGTGGGGACAGGGCTACTGGCTACACCTTC. The chain links TRBV6-1 to TRBJ1-2; 9 bases are a match to TRBD1. The V and J ends lost 4 bases and 7 bases, in that order; junction bases with no gene match: 4. CDR3 length equals 13 residues. Germline-derived CDR1 and CDR2 are MNHNS and SASEGT.